The source of this T cell receptor (beta chain) is a study of T cell responses to AZD1222 COVID-19 vaccine. Germline-derived CDR1 and CDR2 are MDHEN and SYDVKM. CDR3 length equals 15 residues. The V gene lost 5 bases and the J gene lost 7 bases, with 20 bases spanning the gap. Here immunoSEQ multiplex PCR was the method, and the copy in TCRdb shows in-frame clones only, minus some. In the table there are over 110,000 clones, 85% to 90% of which are singletons. This clonotype was obtained from an adult who received the AZD1222 COVID-19 vaccine. The input for sequencing was peripheral blood, taken 28 days after the second AZD1222 dose. The V and J genes are TRBV28 and TRBJ1-2; unclear D gene. Here the CDR3 DNA reads TGTGCCAGCAGTCCCCTCGACGAAGGGCGGCTTGGCTACACCTTC. This encodes CASSPLDEGRLGYTF.